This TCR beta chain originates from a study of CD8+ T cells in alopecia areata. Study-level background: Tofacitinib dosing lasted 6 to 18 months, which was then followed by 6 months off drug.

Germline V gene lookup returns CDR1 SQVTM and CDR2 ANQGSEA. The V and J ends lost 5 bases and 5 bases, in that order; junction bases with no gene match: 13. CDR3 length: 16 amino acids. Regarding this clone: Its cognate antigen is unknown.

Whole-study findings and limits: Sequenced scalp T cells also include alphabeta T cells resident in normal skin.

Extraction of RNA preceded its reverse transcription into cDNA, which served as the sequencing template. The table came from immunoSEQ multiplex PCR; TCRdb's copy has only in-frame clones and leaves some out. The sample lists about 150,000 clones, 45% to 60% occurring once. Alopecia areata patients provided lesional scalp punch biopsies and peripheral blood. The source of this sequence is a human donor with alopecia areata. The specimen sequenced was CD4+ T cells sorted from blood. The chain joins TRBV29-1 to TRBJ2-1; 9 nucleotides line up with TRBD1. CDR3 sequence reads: CSVMQRQGVWDNEQFF. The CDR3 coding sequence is TGCAGCGTTATGCAGCGACAGGGGGTATGGGACAATGAGCAGTTCTTC.